Below are 17 T cell receptor beta chains sequenced from a single sample in a study of T cells in Graves' hyperthyroidism and ophthalmopathy. RNA transcripts gave rise to amplified TCR beta CDR3 regions. An initial round of RT-PCR targeting the TCR CDR3 relied on the HTBI primer set. TCRdb fed the multiplex PCR reads into MiXCR, producing one record per CDR3 protein. The table lists 490,000 or so distinct CDR3 sequences, around a fifth of them singletons. The sequencing sample was made of blood. These receptors came from a woman in her seventies with Graves' ophthalmopathy.

This clonotype was counted a few times. J is TRBJ1-2 and V is TRBV19; 8 positions match TRBD1. The CDR3 sequence is 12 residues long. CDR1 LNHDA and CDR2 SQIVND come from the germline V gene (reference sequence). The J segment lost 7 bases and the V segment lost 7 bases, leaving 5 bases of the junction unmatched. As DNA, the CDR3 is TGTGCCAGTACCGACAGGGGATCTGGCTACACCTTC. This encodes CASTDRGSGYTF.

The V call is TRBV7-8, the J call TRBJ2-2; D is perhaps TRBD1 or TRBD2 (5 bases each). This CDR3 comprises 18 residues. In germline, CDR1 is SGHVS, CDR2 FQNEAQ. V was shortened by 6 bases and J by 0 bases, with 20 bases between the two germline ends. CDR3 sequence reads: CASRKGRLWGSNTGELFF. The CDR3 region has the DNA TGTGCCAGCAGGAAAGGGAGACTGTGGGGCTCGAACACCGGGGAGCTGTTTTTT. The full variable domain, in which reference TRBV7-8 and TRBJ2-2 provide the parts outside the CDR3, is GAGVSQSPRYKVAKRGQDVALRCDPISGHVSLFWYQQALGQGPEFLTYFQNEAQLDKSGLPSDRFFAERPEGSVSTLKIQRTQQEDSAVYLCASRKGRLWGSNTGELFFGEGSRLTVL.

This rearrangement joins TRBV7-2 to TRBJ2-3; 7 bases match TRBD2. V trimming: 4 bases; J trimming: 3 bases; junction bases outside the gene matches: 4. CDR1 SGHTA and CDR2 FQGNSA come from the germline V gene. The CDR3 is made up of 14 amino acids. This CDR3 is CASSWVAGTDTQYF. CDR3 bases: TGTGCCAGCAGCTGGGTAGCGGGTACAGATACGCAGTATTTT.

This clonotype was picked up a small number of times. The V gene is TRBV27, the J gene TRBJ1-2; a possible D gene is TRBD1 (6 bases). CDR3 size: 15 residues. Germline CDR1 is MNHEY and CDR2 is SMNVEV (reference sequence). Trimming pared 5 bases from V and 0 bases from J, leaving 13 bases between. For the CDR3, the DNA is TGTGCCAGCAGTATTGGGGGCGGAGCTAACTATGGCTACACCTTC. Protein product: CASSIGGGANYGYTF.

This clonotype was detected ten times or more. The chain has TRBV6-1 and TRBJ1-2; 7 positions match TRBD1. This CDR3 region has 13 residues. In germline, CDR1 is MNHNS, CDR2 SASEGT. V shed 7 bases and J 6 bases; nucleotides not matched to a gene: 8. The CDR3 sequence: CASNPGGGNGYTF. In DNA, the CDR3 is TGTGCCAGCAACCCAGGGGGAGGGAATGGCTACACCTTC.

This clonotype was seen many times. The V and J genes are TRBV11-2 and TRBJ2-1; 7 bases agree with TRBD1. The CDR3 runs 13 residues. Germline CDR1 SGHAT, CDR2 FQNNGV. With 10 bases clipped from V and 2 bases from J, the junction kept 5 bases outside the gene matches. The CDR3 loop is CATTQGAYNEQFF. The CDR3 coding sequence is TGTGCCACCACCCAGGGGGCCTACAATGAGCAGTTCTTC.

This chain links TRBV9 with TRBJ2-7; D perhaps matches TRBD1 (6 bases). The V end lost 3 bases, the J end lost 2 bases, and 18 bases lay between the germline ends. Germline CDR1 reads SGDLS; CDR2 reads YYNGEE. The CDR3 spans 16 residues. As DNA, the CDR3 is TGTGCCAGCAGCGGACATCGGGACACCCAGCCCTACGAGCAGTACTTC. This translates into CASSGHRDTQPYEQYF. Combining the CDR3 with reference TRBV9 and TRBJ2-7 gives the whole variable domain DSGVTQTPKHLITATGQRVTLRCSPRSGDLSVYWYQQSLDQGLQFLIQYYNGEERAKGNILERFSAQQFPDLHSELNLSSLELGDSALYFCASSGHRDTQPYEQYFGPGTRLTVT.

The chain recombines TRBV15 with TRBJ2-3, with D perhaps given as TRBD1 or TRBD2 (6 bases each). V shed 1 base and J shed 0 bases, with 14 bases lying between them. Germline values: CDR1 LNHNV, CDR2 YYDKDF (reference sequence). The CDR3 is 17 residues long. In nucleotides, the CDR3 is TGTGCCACCAGCAGAGGGACAGCGGGTTATAGCACAGATACGCAGTATTTT. This sequence encodes CATSRGTAGYSTDTQYF.

This clonotype turned up a few times. Mismatch with germline at one junction end may stem from a read error. This sequence joins TRBV28 and TRBJ2-2; tentatively, D is TRBD1 (6 bases). Germline lookup yields CDR1 MDHEN and CDR2 SYDVKM. The CDR3 is 16 amino acids. The CDR3 coding sequence is TGTGCCAGCAGTTTCCAGGGGTTTACGAACACCGAGGAGCTGTTTTTT. It specifies CASSFQGFTNTEELFF.

This clonotype was detected only a few times. This chain uses TRBV3-1 with TRBJ1-6, with 7 nucleotides matching TRBD1. CDR3 size: 15 residues. V was clipped by 1 base and J by 9 bases; unmatched bases: 6. Germline V gene sequence: CDR1 LGHDT, CDR2 YNNKEL (reference sequence). CDR3: CASSQVRGGGSPLHF. The DNA for the CDR3 is TGTGCCAGCAGCCAAGTAAGAGGGGGCGGTTCACCCCTCCACTTT. The full variable domain, its missing parts supplied by reference TRBV3-1 and TRBJ1-6, is DTAVSQTPKYLVTQMGNDKSIKCEQNLGHDTMYWYKQDSKKFLKIMFSYNNKELIINETVPNRFSPKSPDKAHLNLHINSLELGDSAVYFCASSQVRGGGSPLHFGNGTRLTVT.

This chain connects TRBV9 to TRBJ2-5; TRBD2 matches at 13 bases. Trimming cost V 0 bases and J 13 bases; bases outside gene matches: 6. The CDR3 length is 14 residues. Germline CDR1 is SGDLS and CDR2 is YYNGEE. The CDR3: CASSVVPTSGRVYF. The CDR3 DNA follows: TGTGCCAGCAGCGTAGTCCCTACTAGCGGGAGGGTGTACTTC.

The chain uses TRBV4-2 and TRBJ2-7; 11 positions match TRBD1. This CDR3 contains 14 residues. V was pared by 1 base and J by 6 bases, with 2 bases of the junction left unmatched. CDR1 and CDR2 (germline): LGHNA, YNFKEQ. CDR3 in amino acids: CASSQGTGGSEQYF. The CDR3 DNA reads as TGTGCCAGCAGCCAAGGGACAGGGGGCAGCGAGCAGTACTTC.

This clonotype was counted at least ten times. The chain combines TRBV20-1 with TRBJ1-5; 9 bases align to TRBD1. CDR1 DFQATT and CDR2 SNEGSKA come from the germline V gene (reference sequence). CDR3 length: 15 amino acids. Losses at the gene ends were 5 bases for V and 2 bases for J; bases not matched to a gene: 7. The CDR3 DNA reads as TGCAGTGCTTCCCCCACAGGGGGCGGCAATCAGCCCCAGCATTTT. This translates into CSASPTGGGNQPQHF.

This clonotype has at least ten counts. This chain's CDR3 is CASSTGLTPTDTQYF. CDR3 nucleotide sequence: TGTGCCAGCAGTACCGGACTGACTCCCACAGATACGCAGTATTTT. The rearrangement uses TRBV12-3 or TRBV12-4 and TRBJ2-3; weak D call: TRBD2 (5 bases). The CDR3 consists of 15 residues. The V end was cut by 5 bases, the J end by 2 bases, with 14 bases between.

This clonotype was picked up a small number of times. The genes are TRBV11-2 and TRBJ2-2; 7 bases fit TRBD2. This CDR3 has 14 residues. After removal of 5 bases from V and 7 bases from J, the junction contained 7 bases not matched to a gene. Germline V gene sequence: CDR1 SGHAT, CDR2 FQNNGV. In DNA, the CDR3 is TGTGCCAGCAGCCGGAGCTGGGGGGGCGGGGAGCTGTTTTTT. Encoded protein: CASSRSWGGGELFF.

This sequence joins TRBV15 and TRBJ2-2, with TRBD1 matching over 7 bases. The CDR3 spans 13 residues. V dropped 4 bases and J dropped 5; count of bases not matched to a gene: 1. Germline CDR1 and CDR2: LNHNV and YYDKDF (reference sequence). CDR3 nucleotide sequence: TGTGCCACCAGCACCAGGGGGACCGGGGAGCTGTTTTTT. It encodes CATSTRGTGELFF.

The gene calls are TRBV10-1 and TRBJ1-2; D perhaps matches TRBD1 (5 bases). The CDR3 spans 13 residues. The germline V gene has CDR1 WNHNN and CDR2 SYGVQD (reference sequence). The V end lost 3 bases, the J end lost 6 bases, and 11 bases lay between the germline ends. The CDR3 DNA follows: TGCGCCAGCAGTGATAGGGGCGCGGATGGCTACACCTTC. Amino acid sequence: CASSDRGADGYTF.